These T cell receptor beta chains were read from a single sample in a study of blood T cells in healthy people across ages. TCRdb re-called the 5' RACE reads with MiXCR, one entry per CDR3 protein. The sample records 800,000 to 950,000 distinct CDR3 sequences, approximately 32% being singletons. The same data also contributed to another study, on T cells of mothers and their children.

Sequencing used blood. These receptors were obtained from a woman aged 40 to 50 in good health. Each CDR3 is given with its conserved first and last residue. The D gene is left open where the match is weak. The listing skips clone size in some rows; elsewhere it reads once, few, many or a size class.

size,V,D,J,CDR3,DNA
.,TRBV6-2/TRBV6-3,.,TRBJ2-2,CAVRRDSRNTGELFF,TGTGCGGTTCGGCGGGACAGTAGAAACACCGGGGAGCTGTTTTTT
.,TRBV7-9,.,TRBJ2-1,CASSIGAGTNEQFF,TGTGCCAGCAGCATAGGTGCGGGGACGAATGAGCAGTTCTTC
many,TRBV7-8,TRBD1,TRBJ2-2,CASSFRQGTGELFF,TGTGCCAGCAGCTTCCGACAGGGGACCGGGGAGCTGTTTTTT
few,TRBV6-4,.,TRBJ2-3,CASTLTDTQYF,TGTGCCAGCACTCTGACAGATACGCAGTATTTT
few,TRBV5-6,TRBD1,TRBJ2-1,CASSFQGVWNEQFF,TGTGCCAGCAGCTTCCAGGGGGTTTGGAATGAGCAGTTCTTC
.,TRBV2,.,TRBJ1-4,CASSEYRASEKLFF,TGTGCCAGCAGTGAGTACCGGGCGAGTGAAAAACTGTTTTTT
many,TRBV30,.,TRBJ1-2,CAWLSLGANYGYTF,TGTGCCTGGTTGTCGTTGGGGGCTAACTATGGCTACACCTTC
.,TRBV5-6,.,TRBJ1-2,CASSWRTGRNGYTF,TGTGCCAGCAGCTGGAGGACTGGAAGGAATGGCTACACCTTC
.,TRBV4-1,.,TRBJ2-7,CASSQENSAVGAEQYF,TGCGCCAGCAGCCAGGAGAATAGTGCGGTTGGCGCTGAGCAGTACTTC
.,TRBV20-1,.,TRBJ1-4,CSARDPTGNEKLFF,TGCAGTGCTAGAGATCCTACAGGGAATGAAAAACTGTTTTTT
once,TRBV7-2,.,TRBJ1-4,CASSWGTGEKLFF,TGTGCCAGCAGCTGGGGCACGGGAGAAAAACTGTTTTTT
many,TRBV3-1,TRBD2,TRBJ2-7,CASSQWGTSGRSSYEQYF,TGTGCCAGCAGCCAGTGGGGGACTAGCGGGAGAAGCTCCTACGAGCAGTACTTC